This note documents a single TCR beta chain sequence. Primers included in the PCR were 60 Vbeta and 13 Jbeta primers. This table comes from immunoSEQ multiplex PCR, and its TCRdb copy is limited to in-frame clones, with some not included. Among 150,000 or so clones listed, approximately 75% were seen once. V was pared by 1 base and J by 3 bases, with 10 bases between. CDR1 and CDR2 (germline): SGHNT, YYREEE (reference sequence). The CDR3 is made up of 14 amino acids. The data are from a study of cytomegalovirus exposure and HLA in healthy donors. Study-level information: HLA-typed donors were the source of about 85 million unique TCRs, which an early data release held. Most genotyped donors, roughly 83% of about 400, had Caucasian-associated genetic ancestry.

The sample consisted of PBMCs. The chain recombines TRBV5-4 with TRBJ1-2, with a possible D match to TRBD1 (6 bases). This clonotype originated in a girl between 5 and 17 years old in good health and CMV-seronegative. CDR3 nucleotide sequence: TGTGCCAGCAGCTTGCGGGGGGCGGACTATGGCTACACCTTC. Translated: CASSLRGADYGYTF.